This T cell receptor (beta chain) was profiled in a study of T cells after yellow fever vaccination. TCRdb re-called the 5' RACE reads with MiXCR, one entry per CDR3 protein. The table shows 340,000 or so distinct CDR3 sequences, with around 13% occurring only once. The CDR3 sequence is 13 residues long. V lost 2 bases and J 6 bases, leaving 9 bases between the germline ends. Germline V gene sequence: CDR1 SGDLS, CDR2 YYNGEE. A few counts support this clonotype. The sample consisted of CD4+ T cells sorted from PBMCs, taken 15 days after the yellow fever booster vaccination. This TCR was sampled from a man aged 18 to 29 who received the YFV17D yellow fever vaccine. The rearrangement links TRBV9 to TRBJ2-1; no reliable D call. CDR3 residues: CASSVLSSNEQFF. CDR3 sequence (DNA): TGTGCCAGCAGCGTCCTCTCAAGCAATGAGCAGTTCTTC.